This entry describes one T cell receptor (beta chain). The table came from immunoSEQ multiplex PCR; TCRdb's copy has only in-frame clones and leaves some out. The sample records approximately 250,000 clones, 84% being singletons. The CDR3 length is 17 residues. Germline V lookup: CDR1 SEHNR, CDR2 FQNEAQ (reference sequence). J gave up 2 bases and V 4 bases, and 8 bases lay outside the gene matches. This record belongs to a study of blood T cell repertoires in COVID-19. Sequencing used peripheral blood. V usage is TRBV7-9 and J usage is TRBJ2-3; 11 bases agree with TRBD2. The source is a man aged 35 to 55 who had recovered from COVID-19. The CDR3 sequence: CASSSELAGVFTDTQYF. The CDR3 DNA reads TGTGCCAGCAGCTCGGAACTAGCGGGAGTTTTCACAGATACGCAGTATTTT.